The 24 T cell receptor beta chains presented below share a single source sample, sequenced in a study of cytomegalovirus exposure and HLA in healthy donors. Both 60 Vbeta primers and 13 Jbeta primers went into the PCR. The table came from immunoSEQ multiplex PCR; TCRdb's copy has only in-frame clones and leaves some out. The sample records approximately 97,000 clones, about 81% being singletons. The sequenced sample was PBMCs. The receptors derive from a woman aged 35 to 49 in good health and CMV-seropositive.

The chain has TRBV5-1 and TRBJ2-7; 8 bases are shared with TRBD2. Germline CDR1 is SGHRS and CDR2 is YFSETQ. After removal of 1 base from V and 2 bases from J, the junction contained 8 bases not matched to a gene. This CDR3 region has 16 residues. The CDR3 sequence: CASSLRGGLGTYEQYF. The CDR3 bases are TGCGCCAGCAGCTTGCGGGGGGGGCTAGGGACCTACGAGCAGTACTTC.

V is TRBV11-3 and J is TRBJ2-1; 10 bases match TRBD2. Germline-derived CDR1 and CDR2 are SGHNT and YENEEA. The J segment lost 5 bases and the V segment lost 3 bases, leaving 4 bases of the junction unmatched. The CDR3 consists of 15 residues. The CDR3 DNA sequence: TGTGCCAGCAGCTTGGGAGGACTAGCGGACAATGAGCAGTTCTTC. This translates into CASSLGGLADNEQFF.

This clone was picked up one time. V usage is TRBV9 and J usage is TRBJ2-1; 8 bases are a match to TRBD2. Unmatched junction bases numbered 8, after V lost 0 bases and J lost 6 bases. The CDR3 is 16 amino acids. Germline CDR1 SGDLS, CDR2 YYNGEE. The DNA for the CDR3 is TGTGCCAGCAGCGTAGTCCCAGGGACTAGACTCAATGAGCAGTTCTTC. Amino acids: CASSVVPGTRLNEQFF.

The chain combines TRBV6-5 with TRBJ2-1, with 8 bases fitting TRBD1. Germline CDR1 reads MNHEY; CDR2 reads SVGAGI. Trimming at V came to 4 bases and at J to 5 bases, leaving 7 bases not matched to a gene. The CDR3 is 15 amino acids. Here the CDR3 DNA reads TGTGCCAGCAGTTTTACAGGGGGGACGGACAATGAGCAGTTCTTC. Its protein product is CASSFTGGTDNEQFF.

In its sample, this clone was seen once. The rearrangement links TRBV5-1 to TRBJ2-1, with 8 bases that match TRBD2. This CDR3 has 18 amino acids. J lost 2 bases, V lost 4 bases, and 14 bases had no gene match. Per the germline V gene, CDR1 is SGHRS and CDR2 is YFSETQ. CDR3 nucleotide sequence: TGCGCCAGCAGCCCGACCCCAATAGCGGGAATGACCTACAATGAGCAGTTCTTC. This codes for CASSPTPIAGMTYNEQFF.

The chain carries TRBV7-9 and TRBJ2-7; 9 bases agree with TRBD1. Unmatched junction bases numbered 7, after V lost 1 base and J lost 3 bases. The CDR3 loop spans 16 amino acids. Germline V gene sequence: CDR1 SEHNR, CDR2 FQNEAQ (reference sequence). CDR3 sequence: CASSLVGQGVNYEQYF. The CDR3 nucleotides read TGTGCCAGCAGCTTAGTGGGACAGGGTGTAAACTACGAGCAGTACTTC.

This chain connects TRBV15 to TRBJ2-7; possibly TRBD1 for D (5 bases). Germline V lookup: CDR1 LNHNV, CDR2 YYDKDF (reference sequence). Trimming removed 1 base at V and 3 bases at J, with 10 bases between. This CDR3 has 14 amino acids. This chain's CDR3 is CATSRAPGRYEQYF. Here the CDR3 DNA reads TGTGCCACCAGCAGAGCGCCAGGGCGCTACGAGCAGTACTTC.

The V gene is TRBV7-9, the J gene TRBJ2-5, with D unresolved. V lost 0 bases to trimming and J lost 1 base, with 6 bases between them. Germline V lookup: CDR1 SEHNR, CDR2 FQNEAQ (reference sequence). This CDR3 has 14 amino acids. CDR3 DNA sequence: TGTGCCAGCAGCTTAGCTCCCATCCAAGAGACCCAGTACTTC. Translation: CASSLAPIQETQYF.

CDR3 in DNA: TGTGCCAGCAGGGCACAGGGCACGCAGCCCCAGCATTTT. Translation gives CASRAQGTQPQHF. The J gene is TRBJ1-5, the V gene TRBV6-5, with D possibly being TRBD1 (6 bases). V lost 6 bases and J 7 bases, leaving 13 bases between the germline ends. CDR1 MNHEY and CDR2 SVGAGI come from the germline V gene. CDR3 size: 13 residues.

The V call is TRBV6-1, the J call TRBJ1-5; D is ambiguous. Trimming left V 4 bases short and J 1 base short, with 8 bases between. The CDR3 has 14 residues. The germline CDR1 and CDR2 sequences are MNHNS and SASEGT. Here the CDR3 DNA reads TGTGCCAGCAGTGTAGAGGGAAGCAATCAGCCCCAGCATTTT. Translated: CASSVEGSNQPQHF.

V and J are TRBV19 and TRBJ1-5; 7 nucleotides line up with TRBD1. The ends lost 3 bases at V and 4 bases at J; junction bases unmatched: 15. The CDR3 contains 18 residues. Germline CDR1 LNHDA, CDR2 SQIVND (reference sequence). In DNA, the CDR3 is TGTGCCAGTAGTATCTGGTTAGGTGGGACAGCGCCTAATCAGCCCCAGCATTTT. This codes for CASSIWLGGTAPNQPQHF. The entire variable domain, with the rest obtained from reference TRBV19 and TRBJ1-5, is as follows: DGGITQSPKYLFRKEGQNVTLSCEQNLNHDAMYWYRQDPGQGLRLIYYSQIVNDFQKGDIAEGYSVSREKKESFPLTVTSAQKNPTAFYLCASSIWLGGTAPNQPQHFGDGTRLSIL.

The rearrangement uses TRBV15 and TRBJ2-7, with D unresolved. This CDR3 is built from 14 residues. Looked up from germline, CDR1 is LNHNV and CDR2 is YYDKDF (reference sequence). The ends were cut back, 0 bases at V and 5 bases at J, with 11 bases in the middle. CDR3 sequence: CATSREGAIHEQYF. CDR3 DNA: TGTGCCACCAGCAGAGAAGGAGCGATCCACGAGCAGTACTTC.

The chain links TRBV15 to TRBJ2-2; the D is unclear. V lost 0 bases and J lost 5, with 16 bases in between. Per germline, CDR1 LNHNV and CDR2 YYDKDF (reference sequence). This CDR3 is 17 amino acids long. CDR3 residues: CATSRDLGQDYTGELFF. Written as DNA, the CDR3 is TGTGCCACCAGCAGAGATCTTGGCCAGGATTATACCGGGGAGCTGTTTTTT. Looking up the rest from reference TRBV15 and TRBJ2-2 gives the full variable domain: DAMVIQNPRYQVTQFGKPVTLSCSQTLNHNVMYWYQQKSSQAPKLLFHYYDKDFNNEADTPDNFQSRRPNTSFCFLDIRSPGLGDTAMYLCATSRDLGQDYTGELFFGEGSRLTVL.

The rearrangement uses TRBV19 and TRBJ2-7; 11 nucleotides agree with TRBD2. This CDR3 is 14 amino acids long. CDR1 is LNHDA and CDR2 is SQIVND in the germline V gene (reference sequence). Unmatched junction bases numbered 4, after V lost 5 bases and J lost 4 bases. CDR3 amino acids: CASSAGLAEYEQYF. CDR3 in DNA: TGTGCCAGTAGTGCGGGACTAGCGGAATACGAGCAGTACTTC.

V usage is TRBV10-3 and J usage is TRBJ2-6, with D unclear. Germline V lookup: CDR1 ENHRY, CDR2 SYGVKD. The CDR3 is 16 residues long. V lost 0 bases and J lost 2, with 8 bases in between. The CDR3 nucleotides read TGTGCCATCAGTGAGTCTGACATGACTGGGGCCAACGTCCTGACTTTC. It is translated as CAISESDMTGANVLTF.

The V call is TRBV6-5, the J call TRBJ1-1, with 7 bases aligning to TRBD1. The CDR3 sequence is 13 residues long. Germline CDR1 is MNHEY and CDR2 is SVGAGI. With 6 bases clipped from V and 2 bases from J, the junction kept 3 bases outside the gene matches. The CDR3 DNA sequence: TGTGCCAGCAGGCGACAGGGTAACACTGAAGCTTTCTTT. It encodes CASRRQGNTEAFF.

The chain uses TRBV2 and TRBJ2-5; 12 nucleotides agree with TRBD2. Germline loops: CDR1 SNHLY, CDR2 FYNNEI. The V segment lost 6 bases and the J segment 4 bases; nucleotides outside the gene matches: 3. This CDR3 region has 14 residues. CDR3 loop: CASRAGLAGETQYF. The CDR3 bases are TGTGCCAGCAGAGCGGGACTAGCGGGAGAGACCCAGTACTTC.

This chain connects TRBV5-1 to TRBJ2-2, with 7 bases matching TRBD2. CDR3 length: 16 residues. V was clipped by 3 bases and J by 7 bases; unmatched bases: 12. Germline V lookup: CDR1 SGHRS, CDR2 YFSETQ. In DNA, the CDR3 is TGCGCCAGCAGCTCGGGAAGCGGGACTATCGGCGGGGAGCTGTTTTTT. Its translation is CASSSGSGTIGGELFF.

The chain joins TRBV11-2 to TRBJ2-1; the D gene is possibly TRBD2 (6 bases). CDR1 and CDR2 (germline): SGHAT, FQNNGV. There are 15 residues in the CDR3. The V gene lost 1 base and the J gene lost 1 base, with 8 bases spanning the gap. CDR3 sequence reads: CASSLGGVSYNEQFF. The CDR3 DNA is TGTGCCAGCAGCTTAGGCGGGGTATCCTACAATGAGCAGTTCTTC.

CDR3 loop: CASSFSSGGYEQYF. In DNA, the CDR3 is TGTGCCAGCAGCTTCTCATCCGGGGGCTACGAGCAGTACTTC. This chain uses TRBV5-5 with TRBJ2-7; the D gene is possibly TRBD2 (6 bases). The CDR3 runs to 14 residues. Trimming left V 2 bases short and J 3 bases short, with 12 bases between. Germline V lookup: CDR1 SGHKS, CDR2 YYEKEE (reference sequence). The complete variable domain, with remaining parts taken from reference TRBV5-5 and TRBJ2-7, reads DAGVTQSPTHLIKTRGQQVTLRCSPISGHKSVSWYQQVLGQGPQFIFQYYEKEERGRGNFPDRFSARQFPNYSSELNVNALLLGDSALYLCASSFSSGGYEQYFGPGTRLTVT.

V and J are TRBV15 and TRBJ1-4; 7 nucleotides line up with TRBD1. The CDR3 has 16 amino acids. Germline CDR1 LNHNV, CDR2 YYDKDF (reference sequence). The ends lost 3 bases at V and 0 bases at J; junction bases unmatched: 4. CDR3 sequence: CATSSGTAATNEKLFF. The DNA for the CDR3 is TGTGCCACCAGCAGCGGGACAGCCGCAACTAATGAAAAACTGTTTTTT.

This chain links TRBV5-4 with TRBJ1-4; 10 nucleotides align to TRBD1. Germline V gene sequence: CDR1 SGHNT, CDR2 YYREEE (reference sequence). V lost 5 bases to trimming and J lost 8 bases; unmatched junction nucleotides: 9. This CDR3 is built from 15 residues. The CDR3 coding sequence is TGTGCCAGCAGTTTGACCGGGACAGGGGTGGAAAAACTGTTTTTT. Translating gives CASSLTGTGVEKLFF.

V is TRBV7-3 and J is TRBJ2-2, with 12 nucleotides matching TRBD1. The CDR3 runs 15 residues. Germline V gene sequence: CDR1 SGHTA, CDR2 FQGTGA. The junction had 4 bases not matched to a gene; V was cut back by 5 bases and J by 6 bases. Written as DNA, the CDR3 is TGTGCCAGCAGCCGGGGACAGGGGGCTTCCGGGGAGCTGTTTTTT. Translation: CASSRGQGASGELFF.

This chain links TRBV4-1 with TRBJ1-2; D gene uncertain. Trimming removed 0 bases at V and 11 bases at J, with 10 bases between. From germline, CDR1 is MGHRA and CDR2 YSYEKL. The CDR3 totals 12 residues. The CDR3 reads CASSQDGGRYTF. The CDR3 DNA reads TGCGCCAGCAGCCAAGATGGCGGGAGGTACACCTTC.